This TCR beta chain was found in a study of cytomegalovirus exposure and HLA in healthy donors. About the research overall: Out of 150 million to 200 million T cells, an earlier analysis found over 90 million unique TCR beta sequences in total. Of several hundred genotyped donors, more than 75% grouped in the Caucasian-associated ancestry cluster. Broader study findings: CMV antigen specificity was confirmed in vitro for a few CMV-associated chains. It was reported that the classifier diagnosed cytomegalovirus status with high specificity and sensitivity in both the original and validation cohorts.

PCR employed 60 Vbeta and 13 Jbeta primers. The assay was immunoSEQ multiplex PCR, and TCRdb's table has in-frame clones only and misses some. The table lists 90,000 to 100,000 clones, around three quarters of them singletons. Concerning this clone: The antigen is unknown.

Trimming left V 3 bases short and J 3 bases short, with 14 bases between. From germline, CDR1 is SNHLY and CDR2 FYNNEI. There are 16 residues in the CDR3. The sequence was collected from a man aged 35 to 55 in good health and CMV-seronegative. The sample taken for sequencing was PBMCs. V is TRBV2 and J is TRBJ2-2; D gene unclear. The CDR3 loop reads CASSDTLRTYTGELFF. The DNA for the CDR3 is TGTGCCAGCAGTGACACCCTACGAACCTACACCGGGGAGCTGTTTTTT. Full variable domain (remainder filled in from reference TRBV2 and TRBJ2-2): EPEVTQTPSHQVTQMGQEVILRCVPISNHLYFYWYRQILGQKVEFLVSFYNNEISEKSEIFDDQFSVERPDGSNFTLKIRSTKLEDSAMYFCASSDTLRTYTGELFFGEGSRLTVL.